Below, one T cell receptor beta chain is given with its context. Its specificity is unknown. This entry is derived from a study of T cell responses to AZD1222 COVID-19 vaccine. General study points: Spike was spanned by vaccine-associated CD4 TCRs, which were dominant at 160-218 and 743-854. Only after the peak T cell response were repertoires sampled.

The repertoire was sequenced with immunoSEQ multiplex PCR; TCRdb's copy has only in-frame clones and lacks some. The sample gives about 110,000 clones, around 90% of which show up once; around 13% is in the top ten. Germline V gene sequence: CDR1 SGHNT, CDR2 YYREEE (reference sequence). J was trimmed by 8 bases and V by 4 bases; bases with no gene match: 8. The CDR3 sequence is 15 residues long. The chain joins TRBV5-4 to TRBJ2-1; 11 nucleotides match TRBD2. This receptor was identified in an adult in good health. The source material was peripheral blood, sampled on day 0 of MenACWY control vaccination. CDR3 amino acids: CASSLGSGRADEQFF. The CDR3 nucleotides are TGTGCCAGCAGCCTAGGTAGCGGGAGGGCCGATGAGCAGTTCTTC. Full variable domain (outside the CDR3, taken from reference TRBV5-4 and TRBJ2-1): ETGVTQSPTHLIKTRGQQVTLRCSSQSGHNTVSWYQQALGQGPQFIFQYYREEENGRGNFPPRFSGLQFPNYSSELNVNALELDDSALYLCASSLGSGRADEQFFGPGTRLTVL.